This T cell receptor beta chain was sequenced for a study of monozygotic twins with inflammatory bowel disease. Study results and limitations: Inverse Simpson values showed less TCRbeta diversity in IBD patients than in their healthy co-twins.

The authors used about 3,500 ng of total RNA per TCR library. Eight cDNA synthesis reactions were run for every sample. TCRdb reanalyzed the 5' RACE reads and collapses them to one entry per CDR3 protein, without DNA. The table for this sample gives more than 300,000 distinct CDR3 sequences. With regard to this clonotype: Its matching antigen is unknown.

CDR1 is SGHRS and CDR2 is YFSETQ in the germline V gene. The length of the CDR3 is 15 residues. The rearrangement links TRBV5-1 to TRBJ2-7; TCRdb's assignment of TRBD1 cannot be checked, as there is no DNA. Input material: blood. The clonotype was recovered from a human donor with ulcerative colitis or Crohn's disease, or a healthy co-twin of an affected twin (not recorded which). The CDR3 protein is CASSSNPAGGYEQYF.